These 4 T cell receptor beta chains share one sample of origin, sequenced in a study of blood T cell repertoires in COVID-19. Data came from immunoSEQ multiplex PCR; TCRdb stores just in-frame clones and leaves some out. The data show 200,000 to 300,000 clones, 85% to 90% seen once. The sample taken for sequencing was PBMCs or T cells enriched from blood (not recorded which). The receptors derive from a man aged 35 to 55 who had recovered from COVID-19.

The gene calls are TRBV30 and TRBJ2-7, with TRBD1 matching over 11 bases. The V gene end was trimmed by 4 bases and the J gene end by 1 base; junction bases not matched to a gene: 3. From germline, CDR1 is GTSNPN and CDR2 SVGIG (reference sequence). This CDR3 is built from 14 residues. The CDR3 spells CAWNRDRGSYEQYF. As DNA, the CDR3 is TGTGCCTGGAACCGGGACAGGGGGTCCTACGAGCAGTACTTC. Full variable domain (rest looked up from reference TRBV30 and TRBJ2-7): SQTIHQWPATLVQPVGSPLSLECTVEGTSNPNLYWYRQAAGRGLQLLFYSVGIGQISSEVPQNLSASRPQDRQFILSSKKLLLSDSGFYLCAWNRDRGSYEQYFGPGTRLTVT.

This clone was seen a handful of times. The chain links TRBV11-2 to TRBJ1-1, with 9 bases that match TRBD1. Looked up from germline, CDR1 is SGHAT and CDR2 is FQNNGV. V trimming: 3 bases; J trimming: 5 bases; junction bases outside the gene matches: 4. The CDR3 runs to 14 residues. DNA of the CDR3: TGTGCCAGCAGCTTCGGACAGGGGTGGACTGAAGCTTTCTTT. Residues: CASSFGQGWTEAFF.

The chain couples TRBV7-8 to TRBJ1-5; 8 bases agree with TRBD1. V was clipped by 3 bases and J by 5 bases; unmatched bases: 6. Germline V CDR1 and CDR2: SGHVS, FQNEAQ. This CDR3 contains 15 residues. CDR3 nucleotides: TGTGCCAGCAGCTTGGGCAGGGGGCGGGATCAGCCCCAGCATTTT. Amino acids: CASSLGRGRDQPQHF.

V is TRBV7-2 and J is TRBJ1-5, with unresolved D. Germline V lookup: CDR1 SGHTA, CDR2 FQGNSA. The V and J ends lost 4 bases and 4 bases respectively, with 5 bases between them. This CDR3 spans 12 amino acids. CDR3 sequence (DNA): TGTGCCAGCAGCTCCACTAATCAGCCCCAGCATTTT. Translating gives CASSSTNQPQHF.